This T cell receptor (beta chain) was identified during a study of human T cells and chemical hapten exposure. Germline CDR1 and CDR2: DFQATT and SNEGSKA (reference sequence). V shed 0 bases and J shed 0 bases, with 15 bases lying between them. There are 16 residues in the CDR3. The sample holds many counts of this clonotype. Its antigen is unknown. TCRdb re-analysed the RACE reads in MiXCR, keeping a single row per CDR3 protein. This sample yields 90,000 or so distinct CDR3 sequences, of which 8.5% are seen a single time; just over 2.5% belongs to the top ten. Time point here: pre-sensitization, week 0. This sample's treatment: therapeutic diphenylcyclopropenone sensitization with weekly scalp DPC. Overall study findings and caveats: High-frequency TCRs, those above 1 in 1000, stayed the same after DPC sensitization.

This specimen was whole blood, taken in connection with sensitization to the hapten diphenylcyclopropenone (DPC). This clonotype was obtained from a man aged 35 to 55 with alopecia areata. Some clones in this sample may be carry-over from other donors' samples. V is TRBV20-1 and J is TRBJ2-7, with D possibly matching TRBD2 (5 bases). CDR3 sequence (DNA): TGCAGTGCTAGAGATCATTCCCGGGAATACTCCTACGAGCAGTACTTC. This translates into CSARDHSREYSYEQYF.